The next 7 T cell receptor beta chains were all read from a single sample in a study of blood T cell dynamics during melanoma immunotherapy. Time point described: pre-treatment baseline. Generated by immunoSEQ multiplex PCR, the TCRdb table keeps only in-frame clones and is missing some. The sample includes approximately 13,000 clones, roughly 90% of them seen just once. Sequencing used blood, obtained from a patient treated with checkpoint blockade. The receptor source for this set is a human donor with melanoma.

The chain joins TRBV5-1 to TRBJ2-2; perhaps TRBD2 as D (6 bases). Trimming stripped 1 base from V and 0 bases from J, with 10 bases between. The V gene's germline CDR1 is SGHRS and CDR2 YFSETQ. The CDR3 covers 16 residues. The CDR3 sequence: CASSLIRGSNTGELFF. The CDR3 nucleotides are TGCGCCAGCAGCTTGATTCGGGGGTCGAACACCGGGGAGCTGTTTTTT.

V gene TRBV5-1 combines with J gene TRBJ1-1; D is unresolved. Germline values: CDR1 SGHRS, CDR2 YFSETQ. This CDR3 is built from 16 residues. Trimming took off 4 bases at V and 0 bases at J, with 16 bases between the two ends. The CDR3 DNA sequence: TGCGCCAGCAGCCCCATGCGAGTTTCAGTGAACACTGAAGCTTTCTTT. Amino acid sequence: CASSPMRVSVNTEAFF.

The chain has TRBV7-6 and TRBJ1-3, with a possible D match to TRBD1 (6 bases). Germline V CDR1 and CDR2: SGHVS, FNYEAQ. V was shortened by 1 base and J by 0 bases, with 19 bases between the two germline ends. This CDR3 has 19 amino acids. The CDR3 nucleotides are TGTGCCAGCAGCTTAGAATCGAGAGTCGCAGGGGCCTCTGGAAACACCATATATTTT. Translation: CASSLESRVAGASGNTIYF.

The V and J genes are TRBV30 and TRBJ1-5; weak D call: TRBD1 (6 bases). The CDR3 extends over 12 amino acids. The V and J ends lost 6 bases and 10 bases respectively, with 16 bases between them. Germline V gives CDR1 GTSNPN, CDR2 SVGIG (reference sequence). CDR3 sequence: CACGQNLSPQHF. The CDR3 region has the DNA TGTGCCTGCGGACAGAACCTTAGTCCCCAGCATTTT.

The chain joins TRBV7-9 to TRBJ2-7; D is unclear. The CDR3 loop spans 14 amino acids. Deletions cut 4 bases from V and 2 bases from J, with 12 bases between. Germline assignment: CDR1 SEHNR and CDR2 FQNEAQ (reference sequence). The CDR3 here is CASSSGGYPYEQYF. CDR3 coding DNA: TGTGCCAGCAGCTCAGGCGGATACCCCTACGAGCAGTACTTC.

V and J are TRBV11-2 and TRBJ1-4, with no clear D. CDR1 is SGHAT and CDR2 is FQNNGV in the germline V gene. V lost 0 bases and J lost 5, with 19 bases in between. There are 18 residues in the CDR3. The CDR3 DNA is TGTGCCAGCAGCTTAGATGCCGCTATCTCCAAGGAAAATGAAAAACTGTTTTTT. This gives the protein CASSLDAAISKENEKLFF.

V gene TRBV20-1 combines with J gene TRBJ2-7; D may be TRBD1 (6 bases). V was clipped by 6 bases and J by 6 bases, with 12 bases between them. The CDR3 is made up of 11 amino acids. Germline CDR1 DFQATT, CDR2 SNEGSKA (reference sequence). This CDR3 is CSANRDAEQYF. As DNA, the CDR3 is TGCAGTGCCAACAGGGACGCCGAGCAGTACTTC.